Listed below are T cell receptor beta chains from one sample, sequenced in a study of cytomegalovirus exposure and HLA in healthy donors. This table comes from immunoSEQ multiplex PCR, and its TCRdb copy is limited to in-frame clones, with some not included. This table holds fewer than 110,000 clones. Sequencing was done on a sample of PBMCs. All receptors derive from a man aged 35 to 55 in good health and CMV-seronegative. CDR3s leave out the opening cysteine and the closing phenylalanine or tryptophan.

V gene: TRBV11-2; CDR3 length: 11; J gene: TRBJ1-2; CDR3 protein: ASSLRRDAGYT
V gene: TRBV4-1; CDR3 length: 16; J gene: TRBJ1-3; CDR3 protein: ASSQDPLGPGSGNTIY
V gene: TRBV11-2; CDR3 length: 17; J gene: TRBJ1-1; CDR3 protein: ASSLPHPNRFLGNTEAF
V gene: TRBV5-6; CDR3 length: 13; J gene: TRBJ2-5; CDR3 protein: ASSLPGGARETQY
V gene: TRBV9; CDR3 length: 12; J gene: TRBJ2-7; CDR3 protein: ASSAGTSFNEQY
V gene: TRBV4-2; CDR3 length: 13; J gene: TRBJ1-2; CDR3 protein: ASSQEGGFAYGYT
V gene: TRBV29-1; CDR3 length: 11; J gene: TRBJ2-1; CDR3 protein: SGAITSYNEQF
V gene: TRBV11-2; CDR3 length: 13; J gene: TRBJ1-3; CDR3 protein: ASTLVGKAGNTIY
V gene: TRBV18; CDR3 length: 12; J gene: TRBJ1-5; CDR3 protein: ASSPGLSNQPQH
V gene: TRBV19; CDR3 length: 13; J gene: TRBJ2-5; CDR3 protein: ASSSLSGVQETQY
V gene: TRBV14; CDR3 length: 14; J gene: TRBJ1-2; CDR3 protein: ASSQNLGSSNYGYT
V gene: TRBV5-6; CDR3 length: 14; J gene: TRBJ2-3; CDR3 protein: ASSLFAGASTDTQY
V gene: TRBV6-5; CDR3 length: 12; J gene: TRBJ1-6; CDR3 protein: ASYPGTYNSPLH
V gene: TRBV27; CDR3 length: 12; J gene: TRBJ2-1; CDR3 protein: ASTSTALYNEQF
V gene: TRBV9; CDR3 length: 17; J gene: TRBJ2-6; CDR3 protein: ASSVVGTGGLGGANVLT